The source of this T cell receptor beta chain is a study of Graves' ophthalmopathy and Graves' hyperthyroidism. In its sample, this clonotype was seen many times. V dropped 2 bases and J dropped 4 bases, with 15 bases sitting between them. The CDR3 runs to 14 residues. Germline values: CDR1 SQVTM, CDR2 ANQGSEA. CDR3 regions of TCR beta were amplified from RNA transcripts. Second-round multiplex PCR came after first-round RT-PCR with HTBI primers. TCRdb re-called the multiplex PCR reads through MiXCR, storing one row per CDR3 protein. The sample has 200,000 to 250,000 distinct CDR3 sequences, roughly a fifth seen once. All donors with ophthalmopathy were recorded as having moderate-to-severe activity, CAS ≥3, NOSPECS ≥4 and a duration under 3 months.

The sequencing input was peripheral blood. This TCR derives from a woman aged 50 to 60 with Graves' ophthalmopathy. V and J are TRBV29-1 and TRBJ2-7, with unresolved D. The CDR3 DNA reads TGCAGCGTTGAATTGGTAGGCCGCACATACGAGCAGTACTTC. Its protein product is CSVELVGRTYEQYF.